These T cell receptor beta chains were read from a single sample in a study of patients and donors after allogeneic stem cell transplantation. TCRdb independently ran MiXCR on the RT-PCR reads; one entry per CDR3 protein. This table holds hundreds of distinct CDR3 sequences, more than 0.95% found once. The sample was blood, either unsorted or a sorted T cell fraction (not recorded which). The receptors derive from a human donor who was either an allogeneic HSCT recipient or a stem cell or donor lymphocyte infusion donor (not recorded which). It is not recorded whose cells these are; they may come from a transplant donor. Both conserved end residues are part of each CDR3. A D gene is named only where the DNA matches it firmly. Size values are once, few and many counts, or a class for expanded clones, and some rows have none.

J gene	V gene	D gene	clone size	CDR3 DNA	CDR3 protein
TRBJ1-1	TRBV19	TRBD1	medium-sized	TGTGCCAGTAGCTTCACCGGGACAGGGATGAACACTGAAGCTTTCTTT	CASSFTGTGMNTEAFF
TRBJ2-3	TRBV5-5	NA	large	TGTGCCAGCAGCTTGAAAGGGGTAGCCCCAGATACGCAGTATTTT	CASSLKGVAPDTQYF
TRBJ1-2	TRBV30	NA	large	TGTGCCTGGAGTGGAGGATTCAACTATGGCTACACCTTC	CAWSGGFNYGYTF
TRBJ2-7	TRBV4-3	NA	large	TGCGCCAGCAGCCAAGAGTCAGGGGCTGCCTACGAGCAGTACTTC	CASSQESGAAYEQYF
TRBJ2-1	TRBV20-1	NA	medium-sized	TGCAGTGCGAACTACGGGGTTGAGCAGTTCTTC	CSANYGVEQFF
TRBJ1-5	TRBV5-1	NA	large	TGCGCCAGCAGCTTGGGAGGGAGCAATCAGCCCCAGCATTTT	CASSLGGSNQPQHF
TRBJ2-2	TRBV11-3	TRBD1	large	TGTGCCAGCAGCTTACAGGGGGCGCAGGAGGAGCTGTTTTTT	CASSLQGAQEELFF
TRBJ2-3	TRBV6-6	TRBD2	NA	TGTGCCAGCAGGACTAGCGGGACTGGCACAGATACGCAGTATTTT	CASRTSGTGTDTQYF
TRBJ2-2	TRBV10-3	NA	medium-sized	TGTGCCATCAGCCGGACAAACGAAGGTTCCGGGGAGCTGTTTTTT	CAISRTNEGSGELFF
TRBJ2-7	TRBV6-2/TRBV6-3	NA	NA	TGTGCCAGCAAGAACTACGAGCAGTACTTC	CASKNYEQYF
TRBJ2-7	TRBV11-2	TRBD2	medium-sized	TGTGCCAGCAGCGCTAACACGGGACTAGCGGCCTACGAGCAGTACTTC	CASSANTGLAAYEQYF
TRBJ1-1	TRBV30	NA	medium-sized	TGTGCCTGGATCCGCCACGGGGAAGAAGCTTTCTTT	CAWIRHGEEAFF
TRBJ1-1	TRBV5-1	NA	NA	TGCGCCAGCGCCCCTCAACAGGGTAGGGACAATGAAGCTTTCTTT	CASAPQQGRDNEAFF
TRBJ2-1	TRBV7-3	TRBD2	large	TGTGCCAGCAGCCCGCTAGCGGGGGGCCTCGGTGAGCAGTTCTTC	CASSPLAGGLGEQFF
TRBJ1-1	TRBV7-3	NA	large	TGTGCCAGCAGCTTAATTCGGGGGAAGGAAGCTTTCTTT	CASSLIRGKEAFF
TRBJ2-7	TRBV7-9	TRBD1	large	TGTGCCAGCAGCTTGACAGGGGACTACGAGCAGTACTTC	CASSLTGDYEQYF
TRBJ1-1	TRBV7-9	NA	medium-sized	TGTGCCAGCAGCTTAGGCCCCGGGAACACTGAAGCTTTCTTT	CASSLGPGNTEAFF
TRBJ2-7	TRBV3-1	NA	large	TGTGCCAGCAGCCAAGCTAAGGGGTCCTACGAGCAGTACTTC	CASSQAKGSYEQYF
TRBJ2-5	TRBV28	NA	large	TGTGCCAGCAGTTTAAGCATCAGCAGGAGAGAGACCCAGTACTTC	CASSLSISRRETQYF
TRBJ1-1	TRBV7-6	NA	large	TGTGCCAGCAGCTCGCCGACAGGATTCACTGAAGCTTTCTTT	CASSSPTGFTEAFF
TRBJ2-3	TRBV5-1	NA	large	TGCGCCAGCAGCGCCTGGGGTTCTAGCACAGATACGCAGTATTTT	CASSAWGSSTDTQYF
TRBJ2-7	TRBV6-2/TRBV6-3	NA	medium-sized	TGTGCCAGCTGCCCATGGACAAACGGCAGTCCCCACGAGCAGTACTTC	CASCPWTNGSPHEQYF
TRBJ2-6	TRBV15	TRBD1	NA	TGTGCCACCAGCAGAGAACAGGGGTCCGGGGCCAACGTCCTGACTTTC	CATSREQGSGANVLTF
TRBJ2-7	TRBV28	NA	large	TGTGCCAGCAGTCTACAGGGAATAGGCTACGAGCAGTACTTC	CASSLQGIGYEQYF
TRBJ2-3	TRBV7-9	TRBD1	medium-sized	TGTGCCAGCAGCACCGACAGGGGTAGCACAGATACGCAGTATTTT	CASSTDRGSTDTQYF
TRBJ2-3	TRBV7-3	NA	medium-sized	TGTGCCAGCAGCTCCTACCAATCGAGCGCAGATACGCAGTATTTT	CASSSYQSSADTQYF
TRBJ2-7	TRBV6-6	NA	large	TGTGCCAGCAGTTACTCGGAAGGGGCTGCCTCCTACGAGCAGTACTTC	CASSYSEGAASYEQYF
TRBJ2-7	TRBV7-6	NA	medium-sized	TGTGCCAGCAGCTTAGCAGGGGTCTATACAGCCGAGCAGTACTTC	CASSLAGVYTAEQYF
TRBJ2-1	TRBV6-4	TRBD2	medium-sized	TGTGCCAGCAGTGCGGCGGGGGGGACCTACAATGAGCAGTTCTTC	CASSAAGGTYNEQFF
TRBJ2-5	TRBV11-3	NA	large	TGTGCCAGCAGCCTGATGGCCGCGGGAGAGACCCAGTACTTC	CASSLMAAGETQYF
TRBJ2-3	TRBV3-1	NA	NA	TGTGCCAGCAGCTACCAGGCAGATACGCAGTATTTT	CASSYQADTQYF
TRBJ2-1	TRBV20-1	NA	few	TGCAGTGCTCCCTGGACTGAAACACGTGAGCAGTTCTTC	CSAPWTETREQFF
TRBJ2-1	TRBV7-2	TRBD2	medium-sized	TGTGCCAGCAGCTTAGCCCCCGGGACTAGCGGGAGGGGCAATGAGCAGTTCTTC	CASSLAPGTSGRGNEQFF
TRBJ2-3	TRBV2	NA	large	TGTGCCAGCAGTGAAATAATCAGCTACACAGATACGCAGTATTTT	CASSEIISYTDTQYF
TRBJ2-5	TRBV12-3/TRBV12-4	NA	large	TGTGCCAGCAGTTCACGGGAGACCCAGTACTTC	CASSSRETQYF
TRBJ1-1	TRBV5-4	NA	medium-sized	TGTGCCAGCAGCTTGGCCCTGGGGAGGGGGACTGAAGCTTTCTTT	CASSLALGRGTEAFF
TRBJ1-2	TRBV9	NA	large	TGTGCCAGCAGCGTAGCGGGATCGGGGGCCGGAGGCTACACCTTC	CASSVAGSGAGGYTF
TRBJ2-1	TRBV30	NA	medium-sized	TGTGCCTGGAGTGGTTTGGGACCAAGGTATGTCAATGAGCAGTTCTTC	CAWSGLGPRYVNEQFF
TRBJ2-5	TRBV12-3/TRBV12-4	NA	few	TGTGCCAGCTCCGGACAAGAGACCCAGTACTTC	CASSGQETQYF
TRBJ2-2	TRBV9	NA	medium-sized	TGTGCCAGCAGCGTAGCGGGCACCGGGGAGCTGTTTTTT	CASSVAGTGELFF
TRBJ1-1	TRBV29-1	NA	few	TGCAGCGTTGACGCAGGGGCGGAAGCTTTCTTT	CSVDAGAEAFF
TRBJ2-7	TRBV20-1	NA	large	TGCAGTGCTATCTCCTCCAGGTCGGGACACAGCTCCTACGAGCAGTACTTC	CSAISSRSGHSSYEQYF
TRBJ2-7	TRBV7-3	NA	medium-sized	TGTGCCAGCAGCTTACTGTCGGGGCCATACGAGCAGTACTTC	CASSLLSGPYEQYF
TRBJ2-5	TRBV2	TRBD2	medium-sized	TGTGCCAGCAGTGAAGGCGGGGGGGTCCAAGAGACCCAGTACTTC	CASSEGGGVQETQYF
TRBJ2-1	TRBV5-4	NA	large	TGTGCCAGCAGCGGCCACAATGAGCAGTTCTTC	CASSGHNEQFF
TRBJ2-1	TRBV7-3	NA	large	TGTGCCAGCAGCTCTACTGGAGGTGAGCAGTTCTTC	CASSSTGGEQFF
TRBJ1-2	TRBV7-2	NA	medium-sized	TGTGCCAGCAGCTCCAGGACCTATGGCTACACCTTC	CASSSRTYGYTF
TRBJ2-1	TRBV3-1	NA	hyperexpanded	TGTGCCAGCAGCCCTTCGCGTGGCTCCTACAATGAGCAGTTCTTC	CASSPSRGSYNEQFF
TRBJ1-1	TRBV27	NA	medium-sized	TGTGCCAGCAGTATCGGGAATGGTCCATACACTGAAGCTTTCTTT	CASSIGNGPYTEAFF
TRBJ1-1	TRBV9	NA	medium-sized	TGTGCCAGCAGCGCTTGGAGGGACACTGAAGCTTTCTTT	CASSAWRDTEAFF
TRBJ2-1	TRBV6-1	TRBD2	medium-sized	TGTGCCAGCAGGTGGACTAGCGGCTACAATGAGCAGTTCTTC	CASRWTSGYNEQFF
TRBJ1-5	TRBV4-1	TRBD1	large	TGCGCCAGCAGCCAAGGGACAGGGAGCAATCAGCCCCAGCATTTT	CASSQGTGSNQPQHF
TRBJ2-7	TRBV19	NA	large	TGTGCCAGTAGCCTTACAGGTCGCCAGGGCGAGCAGTACTTC	CASSLTGRQGEQYF
TRBJ2-1	TRBV7-9	NA	medium-sized	TGTGCCAGCAGCCCACTCTGGCTAGCGACCAATGAGCAGTTCTTC	CASSPLWLATNEQFF